The TCR beta chain under discussion was sequenced for a study of cytomegalovirus exposure and HLA in healthy donors. Study-wide findings and caveats: In an earlier analysis, about 87% or about 30%: the productive usage of most TCR beta V segments.

The CDR3 length is 16 residues. Germline assignment: CDR1 PRHDT and CDR2 FYEKMQ (reference sequence). The V gene end was trimmed by 3 bases and the J gene end by 0 bases; junction bases not matched to a gene: 4. A multiplex PCR was run with 60 Vbeta primers and 13 Jbeta primers. The table came from immunoSEQ multiplex PCR; TCRdb's copy has only in-frame clones and leaves some out. The sample contains roughly 130,000 clones, about 80% of which appear only once. To note about this clone: Its antigen is not identified.

The V and J genes are TRBV13 and TRBJ2-3, with 9 bases identical to TRBD2. Input material: PBMCs. The TCR was taken from a boy aged 2 to 10 in good health and CMV-seronegative. The CDR3 reads CASSLNLAGSTDTQYF. The CDR3 region has the DNA TGTGCCAGCAGCTTGAATCTAGCGGGAAGCACAGATACGCAGTATTTT.